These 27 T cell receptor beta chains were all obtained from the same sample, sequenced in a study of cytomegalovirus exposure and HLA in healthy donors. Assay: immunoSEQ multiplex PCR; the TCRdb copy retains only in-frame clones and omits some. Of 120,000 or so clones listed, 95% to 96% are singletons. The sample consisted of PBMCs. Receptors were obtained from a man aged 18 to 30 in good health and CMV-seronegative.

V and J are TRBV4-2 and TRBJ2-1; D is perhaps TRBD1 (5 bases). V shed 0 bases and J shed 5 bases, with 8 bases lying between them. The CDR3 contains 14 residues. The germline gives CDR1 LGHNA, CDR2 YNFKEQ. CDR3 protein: CASSQEGLNNEQFF. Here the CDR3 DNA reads TGTGCCAGCAGCCAAGAGGGGCTTAACAATGAGCAGTTCTTC.

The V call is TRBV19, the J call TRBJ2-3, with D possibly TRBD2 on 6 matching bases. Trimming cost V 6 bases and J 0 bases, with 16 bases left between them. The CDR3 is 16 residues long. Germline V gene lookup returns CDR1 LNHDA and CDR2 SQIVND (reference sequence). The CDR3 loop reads CASSLNAGTSTDTQYF. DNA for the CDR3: TGTGCCAGTAGCCTGAATGCGGGAACTAGCACAGATACGCAGTATTTT.

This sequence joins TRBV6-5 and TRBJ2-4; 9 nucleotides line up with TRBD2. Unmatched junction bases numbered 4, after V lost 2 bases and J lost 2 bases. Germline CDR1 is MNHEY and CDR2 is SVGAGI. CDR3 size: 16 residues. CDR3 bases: TGTGCCAGCAGTTACGGCGCGGGAGGGACCAAAAACATTCAGTACTTC. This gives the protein CASSYGAGGTKNIQYF.

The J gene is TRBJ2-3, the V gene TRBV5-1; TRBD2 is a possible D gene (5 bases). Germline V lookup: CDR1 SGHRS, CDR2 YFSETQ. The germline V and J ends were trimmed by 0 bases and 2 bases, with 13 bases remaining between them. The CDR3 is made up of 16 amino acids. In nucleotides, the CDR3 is TGCGCCAGCAGCTTGGAACGAGCGGAATTCACAGATACGCAGTATTTT. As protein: CASSLERAEFTDTQYF.

The chain's CDR3 is CASSLSAGSYGYTF. The CDR3 DNA follows: TGTGCCAGCAGTTTATCAGCGGGGAGCTATGGCTACACCTTC. The rearrangement joins TRBV28 to TRBJ1-2; D not resolved. The length of the CDR3 is 14 residues. Trimming took 1 base from V and 4 from J, leaving 10 bases between them. Germline loops: CDR1 MDHEN, CDR2 SYDVKM.

The CDR3 loop reads CASSPTGVGNQPQHF. CDR3 DNA sequence: TGTGCCAGCAGCCCCACGGGGGTCGGCAATCAGCCCCAGCATTTT. J is TRBJ1-5 and V is TRBV7-9, with a weak D call TRBD1 (5 bases). Between the trimmed V and J ends, which lost 5 bases and 2 bases, there was a span of 13 bases. Germline CDR1 and CDR2: SEHNR and FQNEAQ (reference sequence). The CDR3 totals 15 residues. Based on the CDR3 plus reference TRBV7-9 and TRBJ1-5, the full variable domain is DTGVSQNPRHKITKRGQNVTFRCDPISEHNRLYWYRQTLGQGPEFLTYFQNEAQLEKSRLLSDRFSAERPKGSFSTLEIQRTEQGDSAMYLCASSPTGVGNQPQHFGDGTRLSIL.

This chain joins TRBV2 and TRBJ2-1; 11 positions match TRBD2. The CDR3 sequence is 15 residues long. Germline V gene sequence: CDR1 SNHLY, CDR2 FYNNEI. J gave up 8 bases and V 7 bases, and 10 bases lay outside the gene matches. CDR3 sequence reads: CASTFIAGGPYEQFF. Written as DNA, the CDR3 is TGTGCCAGCACCTTTATAGCGGGAGGGCCTTATGAGCAGTTCTTC. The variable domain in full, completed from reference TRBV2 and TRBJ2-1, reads EPEVTQTPSHQVTQMGQEVILRCVPISNHLYFYWYRQILGQKVEFLVSFYNNEISEKSEIFDDQFSVERPDGSNFTLKIRSTKLEDSAMYFCASTFIAGGPYEQFFGPGTRLTVL.

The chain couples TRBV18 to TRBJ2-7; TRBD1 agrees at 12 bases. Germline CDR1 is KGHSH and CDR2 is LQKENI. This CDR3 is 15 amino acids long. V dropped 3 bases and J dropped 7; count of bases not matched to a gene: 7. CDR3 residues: CASSPPGQGAREQYF. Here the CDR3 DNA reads TGTGCCAGCTCACCGCCGGGACAGGGGGCGCGAGAGCAGTACTTC.

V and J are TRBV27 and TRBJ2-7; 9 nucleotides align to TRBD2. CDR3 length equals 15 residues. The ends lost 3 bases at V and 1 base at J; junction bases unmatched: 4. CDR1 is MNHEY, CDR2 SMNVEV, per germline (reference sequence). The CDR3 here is CASSLTSGTSYEQYF. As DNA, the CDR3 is TGTGCCAGCAGTTTGACTAGCGGAACATCCTACGAGCAGTACTTC.

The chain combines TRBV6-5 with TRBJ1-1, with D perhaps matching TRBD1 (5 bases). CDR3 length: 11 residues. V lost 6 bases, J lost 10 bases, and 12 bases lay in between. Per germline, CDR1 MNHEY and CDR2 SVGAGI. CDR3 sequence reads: CASRRGFLAFF. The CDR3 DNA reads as TGTGCCAGCAGACGGGGGTTTCTAGCTTTCTTT.

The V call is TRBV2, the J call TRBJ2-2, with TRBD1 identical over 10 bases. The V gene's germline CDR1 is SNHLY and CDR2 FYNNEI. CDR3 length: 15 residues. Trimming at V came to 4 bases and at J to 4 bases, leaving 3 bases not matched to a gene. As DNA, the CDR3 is TGTGCCAGCAGTGGGGACAGGGGATCCACCGGGGAGCTGTTTTTT. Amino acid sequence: CASSGDRGSTGELFF.

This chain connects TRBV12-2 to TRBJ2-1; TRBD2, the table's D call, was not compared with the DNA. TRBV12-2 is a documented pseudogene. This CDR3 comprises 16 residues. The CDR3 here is CASRLTISGSVNEQFF. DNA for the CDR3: TGTGCAAGTCGCCTAACGATCAGCGGGAGTGTAAATGAGCAGTTCTTC.

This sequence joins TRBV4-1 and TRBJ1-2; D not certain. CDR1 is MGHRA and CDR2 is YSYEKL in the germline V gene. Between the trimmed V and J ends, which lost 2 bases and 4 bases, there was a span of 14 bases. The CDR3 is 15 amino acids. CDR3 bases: TGCGCCAGCAGCCAACGAAACACAGATCTCTATGGCTACACCTTC. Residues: CASSQRNTDLYGYTF.

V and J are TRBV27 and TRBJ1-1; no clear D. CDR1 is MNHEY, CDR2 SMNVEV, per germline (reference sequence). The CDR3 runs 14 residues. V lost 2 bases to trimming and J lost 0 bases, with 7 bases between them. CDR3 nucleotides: TGTGCCAGCAGTTTAAGCCTGATGAACACTGAAGCTTTCTTT. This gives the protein CASSLSLMNTEAFF.

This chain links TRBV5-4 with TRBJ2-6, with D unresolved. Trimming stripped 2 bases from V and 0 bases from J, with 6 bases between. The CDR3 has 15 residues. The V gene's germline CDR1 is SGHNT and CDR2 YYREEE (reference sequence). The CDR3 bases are TGTGCCAGCAGCTTAGAGGTCTCTGGGGCCAACGTCCTGACTTTC. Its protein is CASSLEVSGANVLTF. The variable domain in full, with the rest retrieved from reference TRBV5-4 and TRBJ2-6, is ETGVTQSPTHLIKTRGQQVTLRCSSQSGHNTVSWYQQALGQGPQFIFQYYREEENGRGNFPPRFSGLQFPNYSSELNVNALELDDSALYLCASSLEVSGANVLTFGAGSRLTVL.

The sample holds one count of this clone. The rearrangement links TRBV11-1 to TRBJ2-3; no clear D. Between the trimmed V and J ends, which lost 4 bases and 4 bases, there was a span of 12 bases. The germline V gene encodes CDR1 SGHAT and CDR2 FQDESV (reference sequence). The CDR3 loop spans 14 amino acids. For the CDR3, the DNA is TGTGCCAGCAGCTGGTCTACTAAGGCAGATACGCAGTATTTT. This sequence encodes CASSWSTKADTQYF.

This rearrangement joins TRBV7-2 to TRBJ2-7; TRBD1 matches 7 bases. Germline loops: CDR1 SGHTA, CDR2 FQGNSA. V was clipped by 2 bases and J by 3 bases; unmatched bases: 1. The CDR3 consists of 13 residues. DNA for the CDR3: TGTGCCAGCAGCTTACACAGGGGCTACGAGCAGTACTTC. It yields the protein CASSLHRGYEQYF.

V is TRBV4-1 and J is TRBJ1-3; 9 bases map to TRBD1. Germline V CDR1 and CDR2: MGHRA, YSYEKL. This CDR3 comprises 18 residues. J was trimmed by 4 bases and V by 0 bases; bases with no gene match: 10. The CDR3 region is CASSQEWWGQGVGNTIYF. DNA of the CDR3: TGCGCCAGCAGCCAAGAATGGTGGGGACAGGGAGTCGGAAACACCATATATTTT.

CDR3 nucleotide sequence: TGCAGCGTTTTCGGGCGGGCTCCACCGAAGGGCGATGAGCAGTTCTTC. Protein: CSVFGRAPPKGDEQFF. The J gene is TRBJ2-1, the V gene TRBV29-1, with D perhaps TRBD2 (5 bases). Trimming shortened V by 5 bases and J by 8 bases, and 25 bases separated the two germline ends. The germline V gene has CDR1 SQVTM and CDR2 ANQGSEA. The CDR3 contains 16 residues.

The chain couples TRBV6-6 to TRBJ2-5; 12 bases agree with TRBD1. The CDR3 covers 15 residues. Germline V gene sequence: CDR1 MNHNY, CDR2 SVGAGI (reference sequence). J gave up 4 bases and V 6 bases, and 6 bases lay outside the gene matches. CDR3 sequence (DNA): TGTGCCAGCAGCCGGGACAGGGGGCGCGGAGAGACCCAGTACTTC. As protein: CASSRDRGRGETQYF.

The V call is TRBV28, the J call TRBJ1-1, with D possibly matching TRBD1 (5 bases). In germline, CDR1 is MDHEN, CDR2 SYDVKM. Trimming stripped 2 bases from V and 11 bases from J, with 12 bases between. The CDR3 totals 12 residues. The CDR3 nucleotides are TGTGCCAGCAGTTTACCTCCAGGGAGGGCTTTCTTT. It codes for CASSLPPGRAFF.

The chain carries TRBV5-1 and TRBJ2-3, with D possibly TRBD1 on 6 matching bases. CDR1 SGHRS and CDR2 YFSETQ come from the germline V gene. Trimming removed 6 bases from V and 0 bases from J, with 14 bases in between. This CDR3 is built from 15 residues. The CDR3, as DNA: TGCGCCAGCAACTTAGGACAGACTAGCACAGATACGCAGTATTTT. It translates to CASNLGQTSTDTQYF.

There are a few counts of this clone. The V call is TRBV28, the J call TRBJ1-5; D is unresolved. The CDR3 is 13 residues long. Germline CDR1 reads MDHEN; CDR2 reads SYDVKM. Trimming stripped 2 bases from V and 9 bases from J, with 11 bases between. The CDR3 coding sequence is TGTGCCAGCAGTTTAGATTCCCGCGGGCCCCAGCATTTT. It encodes CASSLDSRGPQHF. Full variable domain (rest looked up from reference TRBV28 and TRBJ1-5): DVKVTQSSRYLVKRTGEKVFLECVQDMDHENMFWYRQDPGLGLRLIYFSYDVKMKEKGDIPEGYSVSREKKERFSLILESASTNQTSMYLCASSLDSRGPQHFGDGTRLSIL.

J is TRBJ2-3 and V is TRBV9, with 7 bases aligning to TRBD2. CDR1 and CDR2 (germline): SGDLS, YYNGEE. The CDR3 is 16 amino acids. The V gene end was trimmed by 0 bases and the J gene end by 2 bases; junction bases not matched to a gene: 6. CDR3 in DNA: TGTGCCAGCAGCGTAGACGGGGGAGGGACCACAGATACGCAGTATTTT. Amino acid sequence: CASSVDGGGTTDTQYF.

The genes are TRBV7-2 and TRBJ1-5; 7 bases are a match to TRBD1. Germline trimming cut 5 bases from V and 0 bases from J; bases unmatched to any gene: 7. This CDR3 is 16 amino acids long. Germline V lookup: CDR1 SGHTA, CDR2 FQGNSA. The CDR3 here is CASSPGTAYSNQPQHF. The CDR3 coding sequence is TGTGCCAGCAGCCCGGGGACAGCCTATAGCAATCAGCCCCAGCATTTT.

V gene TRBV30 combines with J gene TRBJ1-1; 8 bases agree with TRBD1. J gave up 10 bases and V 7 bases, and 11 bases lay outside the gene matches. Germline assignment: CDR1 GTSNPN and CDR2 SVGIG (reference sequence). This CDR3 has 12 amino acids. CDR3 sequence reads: CAFTGGWEGAFF. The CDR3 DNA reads TGTGCCTTTACAGGGGGTTGGGAGGGAGCTTTCTTT.

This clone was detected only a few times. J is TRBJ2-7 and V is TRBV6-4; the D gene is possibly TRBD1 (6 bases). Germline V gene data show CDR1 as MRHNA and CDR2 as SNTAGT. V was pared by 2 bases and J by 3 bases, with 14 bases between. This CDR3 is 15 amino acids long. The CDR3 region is CASSDGVRGYYEQYF. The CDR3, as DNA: TGTGCCAGCAGTGACGGAGTCAGGGGCTACTACGAGCAGTACTTC.